Below are 5 T cell receptor beta chains sequenced from a single sample in a study of blood T cell repertoires in COVID-19. The protocol was immunoSEQ multiplex PCR, while the TCRdb copy is restricted to in-frame clones and leaves out a portion. The table includes some 260,000 clones, approximately 90% detected once. The sequenced sample was PBMCs or T cells enriched from blood (not recorded which). These receptors were obtained from a woman aged 18-35 years who had recovered from COVID-19.

The J gene is TRBJ2-1, the V gene TRBV6-5; D is ambiguous. The V and J ends lost 2 bases and 12 bases respectively, with 17 bases between them. The CDR3 has 14 amino acids. CDR1 MNHEY and CDR2 SVGAGI come from the germline V gene. The CDR3 nucleotides read TGTGCCAGCAGTTACAATCGAAGCCCTTCGCTGCAGTTCTTC. Translating it yields CASSYNRSPSLQFF.

The V gene is TRBV28, the J gene TRBJ2-7, with D tentatively TRBD2 (6 bases). The V gene lost 3 bases and the J gene lost 2 bases, with 17 bases spanning the gap. This CDR3 is 16 amino acids long. Germline assignment: CDR1 MDHEN and CDR2 SYDVKM. The CDR3, as DNA: TGTGCCAGCAGTTTGGTAGGGGACTCACTTACCTACGAGCAGTACTTC. Protein sequence: CASSLVGDSLTYEQYF. The full variable domain, rest sourced from reference TRBV28 and TRBJ2-7, is DVKVTQSSRYLVKRTGEKVFLECVQDMDHENMFWYRQDPGLGLRLIYFSYDVKMKEKGDIPEGYSVSREKKERFSLILESASTNQTSMYLCASSLVGDSLTYEQYFGPGTRLTVT.

The chain employs TRBV15 and TRBJ2-7; the match to TRBD1 covers 9 bases. The germline CDR1 and CDR2 sequences are LNHNV and YYDKDF (reference sequence). J gave up 6 bases and V 0 bases, and 6 bases lay outside the gene matches. The CDR3 extends over 15 amino acids. The chain's CDR3 is CATSRDRDRVAEQYF. CDR3 coding DNA: TGTGCCACCAGCAGAGACCGGGACAGGGTCGCCGAGCAGTACTTC.

V usage is TRBV14 and J usage is TRBJ1-3, with D uncertain. V lost 1 base and J 0 bases, leaving 19 bases between the germline ends. Germline lookup yields CDR1 SGHDN and CDR2 FVKESK. This CDR3 region has 19 residues. This CDR3 reads CASSQARRGTIDSGNTIYF. Here the CDR3 DNA reads TGTGCCAGCAGCCAAGCTCGGCGGGGAACCATTGACTCTGGAAACACCATATATTTT.

The chain couples TRBV7-2 to TRBJ2-7; D possibly corresponds to TRBD2 (7 bases). CDR1 SGHTA and CDR2 FQGNSA come from the germline V gene. CDR3 length: 14 amino acids. V lost 2 bases, J lost 3 bases, and 11 bases lay in between. CDR3 nucleotide sequence: TGTGCCAGCAGCTTAAGGGGGGGCGGCTACGAGCAGTACTTC. Protein: CASSLRGGGYEQYF.